These 32 T cell receptor beta chains came from one sample sequenced in a study of long-term antiretroviral therapy in people with HIV (dated by TCRdb to between 2021 and 2023). Sequencing of the TRB variable region was done with the immunoSEQ hsTCRB v3.0 assay at survey level resolution. The clones in this table, taken by TCRdb from immuneACCESS, are in-frame only. Not every clone is retained; where verified, under half of the shortfall comes from an unresolved V gene, and the cause of the rest is unknown. Within this sample are 8,500 to 14,000 clones, with 85% to 90% of them counted one time only. Jointly, the top ten make up approximately 21% of the sample. The sequenced sample was unsorted PBMCs, obtained 0.2 years before starting antiretroviral therapy. Every receptor here comes from a woman in her thirties or forties with HIV.

J is TRBJ2-3 and V is TRBV2; 7 nucleotides line up with TRBD1. The CDR3 totals 15 residues. With 2 bases clipped from V and 6 bases from J, the junction kept 8 bases outside the gene matches. Germline lookup yields CDR1 SNHLY and CDR2 FYNNEI. In DNA form, the CDR3 reads TGTGCCAGCAGTGAAACGTCAGGGGGTCCGGATACGCAGTATTTT. Residues: CASSETSGGPDTQYF.

The V gene is TRBV5-5, the J gene TRBJ1-1; D not certain. The germline V and J ends were trimmed by 0 bases and 2 bases, with 2 bases remaining between them. Germline-derived CDR1 and CDR2 are SGHKS and YYEKEE (reference sequence). The CDR3 runs to 12 residues. The CDR3 loop reads CASSLVNTEAFF. CDR3 nucleotides: TGTGCCAGCAGCTTGGTAAACACTGAAGCTTTCTTT.

The rearrangement joins TRBV27 to TRBJ2-5; 7 positions agree with TRBD1. The CDR3 sequence is 15 residues long. V gave up 4 bases and J gave up 2 bases; unmatched junction bases: 7. Germline CDR1 MNHEY, CDR2 SMNVEV (reference sequence). The CDR3 DNA reads TGTGCCAGCAGTTCTTGGGACAGAATACAAGAGACCCAGTACTTC. Its protein is CASSSWDRIQETQYF.

This chain connects TRBV30 to TRBJ1-1; TRBD1 is a possible D gene (6 bases). V dropped 4 bases and J dropped 0 bases, with 9 bases sitting between them. Germline V lookup: CDR1 GTSNPN, CDR2 SVGIG (reference sequence). This CDR3 spans 13 amino acids. The CDR3 DNA reads as TGTGCCTGGACCAGGGGCATGAACACTGAAGCTTTCTTT. Protein: CAWTRGMNTEAFF.

This chain uses TRBV5-1 with TRBJ2-5, with 15 positions matching TRBD2. Germline trimming cut 5 bases from V and 5 bases from J; bases unmatched to any gene: 10. There are 17 residues in the CDR3. Germline CDR1 reads SGHRS; CDR2 reads YFSETQ. DNA of the CDR3: TGCGCCAGCAGGCCACCGGGACTAGCGGGGGGCCCGGAGACCCAGTACTTC. It specifies CASRPPGLAGGPETQYF.

This chain joins TRBV19 and TRBJ2-2, with 7 positions matching TRBD2. The CDR3 spans 15 residues. V gave up 2 bases and J gave up 4 bases; unmatched junction bases: 4. Germline V lookup: CDR1 LNHDA, CDR2 SQIVND (reference sequence). The CDR3 region has the DNA TGTGCCAGTAGTATATCGCTAGCGGTCACCGGGGAGCTGTTTTTT. This codes for CASSISLAVTGELFF.

This clone has only a few counts. The V call is TRBV19, the J call TRBJ2-7, with D possibly TRBD1 on 5 matching bases. CDR1 and CDR2 (germline): LNHDA, SQIVND (reference sequence). The CDR3 is 14 amino acids. The germline V and J ends were trimmed by 2 bases and 0 bases, with 8 bases remaining between them. This CDR3 reads CASSIQGNSYEQYF. CDR3 DNA: TGTGCCAGTAGTATACAGGGCAACTCCTACGAGCAGTACTTC.

This sequence joins TRBV4-2 and TRBJ1-5; a weak D match, TRBD1 (5 bases). Trimming took off 3 bases at V and 4 bases at J, with 13 bases between the two ends. The germline gives CDR1 LGHNA, CDR2 YNFKEQ. CDR3 length: 15 residues. In nucleotides, the CDR3 is TGTGCCAGCAGCCAGCGGGGGGGAGGAAATCAGCCCCAGCATTTT. It is translated as CASSQRGGGNQPQHF.

The chain employs TRBV4-3 and TRBJ1-3; a weak D match, TRBD1 (5 bases). CDR3 length: 16 residues. Germline V CDR1 and CDR2: LGHNA, YSLEER. V shed 0 bases and J shed 0 bases, with 9 bases lying between them. The CDR3 sequence is CASSQDRGISGNTIYF. Written as DNA, the CDR3 is TGCGCCAGCAGCCAAGATCGGGGGATCTCTGGAAACACCATATATTTT.

This chain uses TRBV6-5 with TRBJ1-2; no clear D. Germline V gene lookup returns CDR1 MNHEY and CDR2 SVGAGI. The ends were cut back, 0 bases at V and 4 bases at J, with 9 bases in the middle. This CDR3 contains 14 residues. The CDR3 DNA reads TGTGCCAGCAGTTACTCAAACAGCGTCTATGGCTACACCTTC. Protein: CASSYSNSVYGYTF.

By share of the sample, this clone is medium-sized (0.01 to 0.1%). The CDR3 protein is CSVEEFGTGRTGELFF. The DNA for the CDR3 is TGCAGCGTTGAAGAATTCGGGACAGGGAGAACCGGGGAGCTGTTTTTT. The gene calls are TRBV29-1 and TRBJ2-2, with TRBD1 matching 9 bases. Germline CDR1 SQVTM, CDR2 ANQGSEA. This CDR3 is built from 16 residues. The trim removed 0 bases at V and 5 bases at J, leaving 7 bases unmatched.

The CDR3 DNA reads TGTGCCAGTAGTATCGGTTCACAGACGCAGGGTCGTACTGAAGCTTTCTTT. Its protein product is CASSIGSQTQGRTEAFF. The chain combines TRBV19 with TRBJ1-1, with a weak D call TRBD1 (5 bases). CDR1 LNHDA and CDR2 SQIVND come from the germline V gene (reference sequence). V lost 3 bases and J 5 bases, leaving 22 bases between the germline ends. The CDR3 has 17 amino acids.

The chain combines TRBV25-1 with TRBJ2-7; D is unresolved. V lost 1 base to trimming and J lost 5 bases, with 12 bases between them. Per germline, CDR1 MGHDK and CDR2 SYGVNS. The CDR3 is made up of 14 amino acids. CDR3 amino acids: CASSESGTHHEQYF. DNA for the CDR3: TGTGCCAGCAGTGAATCCGGCACTCACCACGAGCAGTACTTC.

V gene TRBV7-9 combines with J gene TRBJ1-1, with 7 positions matching TRBD1. Germline trimming cut 5 bases from V and 1 base from J; bases unmatched to any gene: 13. Germline V gene lookup returns CDR1 SEHNR and CDR2 FQNEAQ (reference sequence). The CDR3 spans 17 residues. This CDR3 is CASSRGTDRRANTEAFF. DNA of the CDR3: TGTGCCAGCAGCCGGGGGACAGACCGACGAGCGAACACTGAAGCTTTCTTT. Based on the CDR3 plus reference TRBV7-9 and TRBJ1-1, the full variable domain is DTGVSQNPRHKITKRGQNVTFRCDPISEHNRLYWYRQTLGQGPEFLTYFQNEAQLEKSRLLSDRFSAERPKGSFSTLEIQRTEQGDSAMYLCASSRGTDRRANTEAFFGQGTRLTVV.

The rearrangement joins TRBV4-3 to TRBJ2-1; D is perhaps TRBD1 (5 bases). This CDR3 has 16 amino acids. V was pared by 0 bases and J by 8 bases, with 17 bases between. Germline CDR1 reads LGHNA; CDR2 reads YSLEER. The CDR3 loop reads CASSQDRVAGWDEQFF. CDR3 coding DNA: TGCGCCAGCAGCCAAGACAGGGTAGCTGGTTGGGATGAGCAGTTCTTC.

The rearrangement uses TRBV30 and TRBJ2-5; 7 nucleotides line up with TRBD2. Germline CDR1 reads GTSNPN; CDR2 reads SVGIG (reference sequence). The V and J ends lost 2 bases and 2 bases, in that order; junction bases with no gene match: 5. This CDR3 has 14 residues. This chain's CDR3 is CAWSLGTIQETQYF. CDR3 sequence (DNA): TGTGCCTGGAGTCTAGGGACTATACAAGAGACCCAGTACTTC.

The chain uses TRBV5-1 and TRBJ1-6; D is possibly TRBD1 (5 bases). Trimming took 0 bases from V and 5 from J, leaving 6 bases between them. The CDR3 has 14 residues. Germline V CDR1 and CDR2: SGHRS, YFSETQ. This CDR3 is CASSLEGHNSPLHF. The CDR3 DNA reads as TGCGCCAGCAGCTTGGAGGGACATAATTCACCCCTCCACTTT.

The chain employs TRBV18 and TRBJ1-1; TRBD1 agrees at 8 bases. V lost 3 bases to trimming and J lost 1 base; unmatched junction nucleotides: 13. The CDR3 extends over 18 amino acids. Per germline, CDR1 KGHSH and CDR2 LQKENI. The CDR3 loop is CASSPPDRGSFGNTEAFF. As DNA, the CDR3 is TGTGCCAGCTCACCCCCTGACAGGGGAAGTTTCGGGAACACTGAAGCTTTCTTT. Variable domain in full (rest from reference TRBV18 and TRBJ1-1): NAGVMQNPRHLVRRRGQEARLRCSPMKGHSHVYWYRQLPEEGLKFMVYLQKENIIDESGMPKERFSAEFPKEGPSILRIQQVVRGDSAAYFCASSPPDRGSFGNTEAFFGQGTRLTVV.

The CDR3 coding sequence is TGTGCCAGCAGTGAGTCGGGCGGAATATATGGCTACACCTTC. This codes for CASSESGGIYGYTF. The chain couples TRBV2 to TRBJ1-2; D remains unclear. Germline CDR1 SNHLY, CDR2 FYNNEI. Trimming took 3 bases from V and 5 from J, leaving 13 bases between them. This CDR3 has 14 residues.

By its share, this clone is large. The chain combines TRBV28 with TRBJ1-1; D is unclear. V was trimmed by 2 bases and J by 10 bases, leaving 14 bases between them. Germline V gene data show CDR1 as MDHEN and CDR2 as SYDVKM. The CDR3 spans 13 residues. As DNA, the CDR3 is TGTGCCAGCAGTTTAATCGGGAGTCCGGGAGCTTTCTTT. It yields the protein CASSLIGSPGAFF.

In nucleotides, the CDR3 is TGTGCCAGCAGTTTTGCGGGGGGCCGCCGGGGGGAGCAGTACTTC. Translated, it gives CASSFAGGRRGEQYF. The chain has TRBV28 and TRBJ2-7, with 8 bases fitting TRBD2. Germline CDR1 reads MDHEN; CDR2 reads SYDVKM. The CDR3 runs 15 residues. Germline trimming cut 3 bases from V and 7 bases from J; bases unmatched to any gene: 11.

CDR3 sequence (DNA): TGCGCCAGCAGCTTGGTGGGCAGTGAGAACACTGAAGCTTTCTTT. This gives the protein CASSLVGSENTEAFF. This rearrangement joins TRBV5-1 to TRBJ1-1; D is unresolved. Germline V gene sequence: CDR1 SGHRS, CDR2 YFSETQ. CDR3 length equals 15 residues. With 0 bases removed from V and 1 base from J, the gap between germline ends came to 10 bases.

This clone was detected only once. This chain connects TRBV9 to TRBJ1-2; a possible D gene is TRBD1 (5 bases). The germline V and J ends were trimmed by 0 bases and 4 bases, with 16 bases remaining between them. CDR3 length: 16 residues. The germline CDR1 and CDR2 sequences are SGDLS and YYNGEE. CDR3 loop: CASSVAGKSMGYGYTF. In nucleotides, the CDR3 is TGTGCCAGCAGCGTAGCAGGGAAGAGTATGGGCTATGGCTACACCTTC.

The chain joins TRBV7-2 to TRBJ2-4; 7 bases map to TRBD2. The CDR3 is 15 amino acids. Germline V gene lookup returns CDR1 SGHTA and CDR2 FQGNSA. The junction had 11 bases not matched to a gene; V was cut back by 5 bases and J by 7 bases. As DNA, the CDR3 is TGTGCCAGCAGCGGACAATGGGGAGGGCGGAACATTCAGTACTTC. This encodes CASSGQWGGRNIQYF.

The chain combines TRBV7-2 with TRBJ1-1; 7 bases match TRBD1. Germline-derived CDR1 and CDR2 are SGHTA and FQGNSA. The CDR3 is 13 residues long. V dropped 3 bases and J dropped 3; count of bases not matched to a gene: 1. CDR3: CASSFQGDTEAFF. The CDR3 nucleotides are TGTGCCAGCAGCTTCCAGGGGGACACTGAAGCTTTCTTT.

The CDR3 loop is CASSLAGAAGNTEAFF. The CDR3, as DNA: TGCGCCAGCAGCTTGGCCGGGGCTGCGGGGAACACTGAAGCTTTCTTT. J is TRBJ1-1 and V is TRBV5-1, with D maybe TRBD1 (5 bases). V was shortened by 0 bases and J by 1 base, with 13 bases between the two germline ends. CDR1 SGHRS and CDR2 YFSETQ come from the germline V gene. The CDR3 covers 16 residues.

The V and J genes are TRBV7-9 and TRBJ1-2, with TRBD1 matching 7 bases. The CDR3 is 14 amino acids. The J segment lost 6 bases and the V segment lost 5 bases, leaving 9 bases of the junction unmatched. CDR1 is SEHNR and CDR2 is FQNEAQ in the germline V gene (reference sequence). The CDR3 spells CASSRPQGRNGYTF. CDR3 nucleotide sequence: TGTGCCAGCAGCCGACCACAGGGGCGTAATGGCTACACCTTC.

In nucleotides, the CDR3 is TGTGCCAGCAGCTTAATAGCGGGGTTGACTACCCACAATGAGCAGTTCTTC. Protein product: CASSLIAGLTTHNEQFF. The V and J genes are TRBV7-9 and TRBJ2-1; 8 bases fit TRBD2. This CDR3 region has 17 residues. The V gene's germline CDR1 is SEHNR and CDR2 FQNEAQ (reference sequence). With V trimmed by 2 bases and J by 5 bases, 11 bases remained unmatched.

V gene TRBV6-1 combines with J gene TRBJ1-2; possibly TRBD1 for D (6 bases). Trimming took off 5 bases at V and 3 bases at J, with 13 bases between the two ends. Germline-derived CDR1 and CDR2 are MNHNS and SASEGT. The length of the CDR3 is 14 residues. CDR3 in amino acids: CASSRNREDYGYTF. CDR3 coding DNA: TGTGCCAGCAGTAGAAACAGGGAGGACTATGGCTACACCTTC.

The V call is TRBV14, the J call TRBJ2-4; D is possibly TRBD2 (6 bases). CDR1 and CDR2 from the germline V gene are SGHDN and FVKESK. V was clipped by 4 bases and J by 3 bases, with 10 bases between them. This CDR3 spans 14 amino acids. CDR3 protein: CASSPGGGKNIQYF. CDR3 sequence (DNA): TGTGCCAGCAGCCCCGGGGGAGGCAAAAACATTCAGTACTTC.

This clone was detected only once. This chain joins TRBV9 and TRBJ1-4; D possibly corresponds to TRBD1 (5 bases). Trimming took off 0 bases at V and 1 base at J, with 10 bases between the two ends. This CDR3 is built from 16 residues. CDR1 SGDLS and CDR2 YYNGEE come from the germline V gene. In DNA, the CDR3 is TGTGCCAGCAGCGTAGGCTTGGGGCAAACTAATGAAAAACTGTTTTTT. It is translated as CASSVGLGQTNEKLFF.

The J gene is TRBJ1-2, the V gene TRBV6-5; D unclear. With 3 bases removed from V and 1 base from J, the gap between germline ends came to 9 bases. The CDR3 has 14 amino acids. CDR1 and CDR2 (germline): MNHEY, SVGAGI. CDR3 nucleotide sequence: TGTGCCAGCAGTTATGACGGAAATAACTATGGCTACACCTTC. It translates to CASSYDGNNYGYTF.